This T cell receptor beta chain was sequenced in a study of cytomegalovirus exposure and HLA in healthy donors (dated by TCRdb to about 2017). A note on the overall study: In an earlier analysis of roughly 500 of the donors, under 300 Gb of sequence data and approximately 120 million unique TCR beta sequences from roughly 190 million T cells were reported. High-throughput TCR immunosequencing, statistical association of individual TCRs with disease status, and machine learning were combined to predict cytomegalovirus infection status. HLA typing covered class I and class II loci at four-digit resolution. The number of donors typed differed by locus, with roughly 620-640 for A, B, C, DRB1 and DQB1, over 500 for DQA1, 600 to 610 for DPA1, and under 490 for DPB1. Rather than using new phenotypic data, the later analysis identified candidate immune exposures from TCR beta sequences and from how often those sequences occurred across donors. The aim of the study was to test whether cataloging public T cell receptors could identify signatures of past pathogen exposure. Along with the roughly 610-subject first cohort, a separate validation cohort of around 120 different subjects was used. An earlier analysis of around 580 of the donors used high-throughput TCR beta sequencing to judge whether each TCR beta V gene segment behaved as functional or pseudogenic. A later analysis re-analyzed previously published TCR beta repertoires from approximately 670 donors and added high-resolution HLA genotyping to study TCR occurrence patterns. The T cell repertoires of 666 subjects were profiled by immunosequencing and related to cytomegalovirus serostatus. In a later genetic analysis, genome-wide SNP genotypes for about 55% of the 666 donors were used, and that subset was treated as a discovery cohort. Of the 350 to 450 genotyped donors, roughly 85% fell in the genetic ancestry cluster associated with self-reported Caucasian donors. Donor age, sex, ethnicity and CMV serostatus were compiled alongside the repertoire data. All discovery cohort repertoires had been generated using a single sequencing platform. Roughly five DR-DQ haplotypes were treated as single units for association and clustering because of strong linkage in the cohort. About 320 gigabases of sequencing data and approximately 93 million unique TCR sequences were included in an early release covering several hundred HLA-typed donors. On average, 235,054 unique TCR beta nucleotide sequences were sequenced per donor among 398 genotyped donors of the cohort, with 15% to 20% of those sequences being non-productive. What the study reported, not specific to this receptor: A later analysis reported that several top co-occurrence clusters appeared linked to parvovirus B19, influenza, CMV and Epstein-Barr virus. While some public TCRs were present in many individuals, most TCR sequences turned up only very rarely across donors. In vitro tests confirmed that three of the cytomegalovirus-associated TCR beta chains recognize cytomegalovirus antigens. Linkage disequilibrium might explain the correlated functional status among segregating V segments, but an unknown experimental factor could not be ruled out. Because counts were too low, some 17 rarely observed V segments, including chromosome 9 orphons, were excluded from the earlier analysis of some 590 of the donors. At a false discovery rate of 0.05, a later analysis linked some 17,000 TCR beta sequences to specific HLA alleles. CMV serostatus was the only immune exposure information available for the cohort. V-gene and J-gene trimming of TCR beta chains was associated with a missense DCLRE1C variant in a later genetic analysis, and the association was replicated in an independent cohort. This cohort had only TCR beta chains sequenced, and the lack of alpha or paired-chain data limited which features could be detected. Sequencing depth was assumed to be roughly uniform across donors in the presence/absence analyses, though that assumption may not hold. An earlier analysis of some 590 of the donors showed that most TCR beta V segments appeared in productive rearrangements either about 87% or about 30% of the time, which broadly matched IMGT annotations. According to the authors, the approach could potentially be generalized to other disease states and immunological phenotypes. When HLA alleles, especially DR and DQ, strongly co-occurred, attributing TCR associations to individual alleles was difficult. Because HLA typing was missing for some donors at each locus, association tests included only the typed subset. The classifier was reported to diagnose cytomegalovirus status with high specificity and sensitivity in both the original cohort and the validation cohort. The sequencing pipeline was judged likely to have produced a cluster of highly shared sequence variants as a technical artifact. A further reported finding was that TCR beta sequences accurately predicted the HLA-A and HLA-B alleles for most subjects in the first cohort. A later genetic analysis reported fewer N-insertions in productive TCRs among donors in an Asian-associated ancestry cluster than the roughly 640-donor mean. The study listed 150 to 200 TCR beta chains as associated with cytomegalovirus. In a later analysis, the rate of TCR association differed among HLA loci, with DRB1 alleles having the most associated TCRs and HLA-C alleles having the fewest. In a later analysis, HLA-associated TCR beta chains were found to be more clonally expanded and to have lower generation probabilities than equally common non-associated chains. The 87-base-pair reads could not distinguish some IMGT-functional V segments, including TRBV6-2 and TRBV6-3, so those segments were excluded. In a later analysis, most CMV-associated TCR beta chains were found to appear HLA-restricted, with HLA associations seemingly driven largely by CMV exposure.

The receptor library was made with the immunoSEQ multiplex PCR assay. For the multiplex PCR, a mixture combining 60 forward primers for TCR Vbeta segments and 13 reverse primers for TCR Jbeta segments was used. Amplification of the CDR3 region of rearranged TCR beta genes was performed with a multiplex PCR assay on genomic DNA. The amplified TCR beta libraries were sequenced on the Illumina HiSeq System as 87-base-pair reads. On the study's bioinformatics: In a later analysis, tens of millions of unique TCR beta chains were counted across the roughly 670 repertoires, and roughly 10 million of these chains were shared by at least two donors. Raw reads were error-corrected and collapsed into unique sequences by a nearest-neighbor algorithm in which closely related sequences were merged to remove PCR and sequencing errors. To assign V, D and J gene segments, CDR3 sequences were aligned to IMGT reference sequences. For a sequence to be retained, a match of at least six nucleotides was required to both a V gene segment and a J gene segment. A rearrangement was called productive if the CDR3 had no stop codons and remained in frame with V and J, and every other rearrangement was called non-productive. CDR3 was defined according to IMGT convention as the region running from the second conserved V-encoded cysteine to the conserved J-encoded phenylalanine. In an earlier analysis of around 640 of the donors, sequences lacking an unambiguous match to a single V gene segment were excluded. In an earlier analysis of 587 of the donors, a V segment was called functional when productive rearrangements were above 56.7%, and segregating when the standard deviation between donors exceeded 5%. A statistical classification framework was built to diagnose cytomegalovirus status from the catalog of TCR beta chain sequences. In a later analysis, TCR nucleotide sequences were compared against IMGT/GENE-DB human TR gene sequences so that V and J genes could be assigned. The TCRdist pipeline was used in a later analysis to assign CDR3 sequences and most-parsimonious VDJ recombination scenarios. In a later analysis, every TCR beta chain was defined by the combination of its CDR3 amino acid sequence and its V-gene family, and reads without a unique V-gene family were dropped. A later analysis removed several hundred highly shared, low-generation-probability nucleotide sequences to deal with suspected cross-contamination and a sequencing artifact. A later analysis calculated a clonal expansion index for each public chain from normalized within-repertoire ranks of inferred template counts. A later analysis computed generation probabilities with a VDJ recombination model fitted to out-of-frame rearrangements, and checked the results against IGoR. In a later analysis, hypergeometric tests were used to score TCR-TCR, TCR-HLA and TCR-CMV co-occurrence, with a repertoire-size bias correction applied to TCR pairs. To estimate false discovery rates, a later analysis permuted the HLA or CMV assignments 20 times. In a later analysis, co-occurring TCRs were grouped with DBSCAN, and TCRdist sequence similarity was added when clustering was performed within HLA-allele-positive subsets. Repertoires with fewer than 30,000 or more than 120,000 public chains, plus five repertoires with anomalous nucleotide sharing, were excluded from co-occurrence clustering. This immuneACCESS table, as held by TCRdb, lists in-frame sequences with V and J called but not all clones. Of the missing ones, under half trace to an unresolved V gene in checked studies; the others have no known cause. V, J and clone size are those of that table, while D and trimming were read from the DNA. This sample holds 90,000 to 100,000 clones; around 74% were observed only once. The top ten clones comprise roughly 7.7% of the sample.

This clone was seen a few times. The antigen this receptor binds is unknown. Base qualities are not recorded, but no much larger clone differs from it by a single base. The cohort comprised some 680 healthy bone marrow donors. At the time of sampling, all cohort members were nominally healthy, though unrecorded immune exposures were likely present. The donor was CMV seropositive and was included in the group of 289 seropositive cohort members. Each donor provided a peripheral blood sample, and peripheral blood mononuclear cells were used for TCR beta sequencing. The Qiagen DNeasy Blood Extraction Kit was used to extract genomic DNA from the blood cell samples. Reading the germline V gene gives CDR1 SGHAT and CDR2 FQNNGV. The cysteine opens and the phenylalanine closes a CDR3 of 15 amino acids. Only the CDR3 portion is preserved as DNA: 45 bases, with reading frame beginning at the first base. Trimmed from V: 5 bases; trimmed from J: 3 bases; junction bases lacking a gene match: 7.

Sequenced sample: PBMCs. The source of this sequence is a man in his forties in good health and CMV-seropositive. Rearrangement joined TRBV11-2 to TRBJ2-3; the junction holds 8 bases that match TRBD2. The CDR3 is CASSQLTGGTDTQYF. DNA sequence: TGTGCCAGCAGCCAACTGACGGGGGGGACAGATACGCAGTATTTT.